The 15 T cell receptor beta chains below come from one sample, sequenced in a study of cytomegalovirus exposure and HLA in healthy donors. Primers for the PCR totalled 60 Vbeta and 13 Jbeta. Sequenced by immunoSEQ multiplex PCR; TCRdb stores in-frame clones only, minus some. The sample contains around 120,000 clones, around 81% of which appear only once. The sequencing sample was made of PBMCs. These TCRs come from a woman aged 50 to 60 in good health and CMV-seronegative.

This chain links TRBV4-1 with TRBJ2-3, with 10 bases aligning to TRBD1. Unmatched junction bases numbered 11, after V lost 3 bases and J lost 5 bases. Germline CDR1 reads MGHRA; CDR2 reads YSYEKL. The CDR3 loop spans 17 amino acids. The CDR3 bases are TGCGCCAGCAGCCACATCCCGGGACAGGGGCCGGTAGATACGCAGTATTTT. Translation gives CASSHIPGQGPVDTQYF.

DNA of the CDR3: TGTGCCAGCAGTTACTCGGGGGAGGGGCAGCCCCAGCATTTT. It yields the protein CASSYSGEGQPQHF. The chain carries TRBV6-5 and TRBJ1-5; possible D gene TRBD1, 5 bases. V was shortened by 0 bases and J by 7 bases, with 10 bases between the two germline ends. The germline CDR1 and CDR2 sequences are MNHEY and SVGAGI. The CDR3 runs to 14 residues.

The gene calls are TRBV7-2 and TRBJ2-1; 11 positions match TRBD2. Per the germline V gene, CDR1 is SGHTA and CDR2 is FQGNSA. CDR3 size: 16 residues. V was pared by 6 bases and J by 9 bases, with 13 bases of the junction left unmatched. CDR3 loop: CASRNRGASGRTEQFF. The CDR3 region has the DNA TGTGCCAGCAGAAACCGGGGGGCTAGCGGGAGGACTGAGCAGTTCTTC.

The CDR3 region is CASSYSSGANVLTF. In DNA, the CDR3 is TGTGCCAGCTCCTACTCCTCTGGGGCCAACGTCCTGACTTTC. The chain is built from TRBV6-6 and TRBJ2-6; D unclear. The length of the CDR3 is 14 residues. CDR1 and CDR2 (germline): MNHNY, SVGAGI (reference sequence). V was shortened by 8 bases and J by 0 bases, with 8 bases between the two germline ends.

The chain is built from TRBV13 and TRBJ1-1; D unresolved. The CDR3 covers 15 residues. Trimming took 6 bases from V and 6 from J, leaving 20 bases between them. Looked up from germline, CDR1 is PRHDT and CDR2 is FYEKMQ (reference sequence). CDR3 in amino acids: CASRNSGRMSPEAFF. DNA of the CDR3: TGTGCCAGCAGGAATTCGGGGAGGATGAGCCCTGAAGCTTTCTTT.

V and J are TRBV28 and TRBJ2-3, with TRBD2 identical over 7 bases. Germline V CDR1 and CDR2: MDHEN, SYDVKM. The V gene end was trimmed by 5 bases and the J gene end by 0 bases; junction bases not matched to a gene: 11. The CDR3 contains 17 residues. CDR3 sequence reads: CASSPRWWRESTDTQYF. The CDR3, as DNA: TGTGCCAGCAGTCCCCGGTGGTGGCGGGAGAGCACAGATACGCAGTATTTT.

Remarks on this clone: The junction departs from the called germline gene at one end, perhaps through a read error. The genes are TRBV10-2 and TRBJ1-5, with 7 positions matching TRBD1. In germline, CDR1 is WSHSY, CDR2 SAAADI. The CDR3 length is 16 residues. Here the CDR3 DNA reads TGCGCCAGCAGTGAGGGTGGGGTAGGGGGCAATCAGCCCCAGAATTTT. Amino acid sequence: CASSEGGVGGNQPQNF.

The rearrangement joins TRBV23-1 to TRBJ1-1; TRBD1 aligns across 9 bases. TRBV23-1 belongs to the ORF category, with a function that is uncertain. The CDR3 is 18 residues long. V dropped 4 bases and J dropped 5; count of bases not matched to a gene: 17. This CDR3 is CASSLPSGTGSPRTEAFF. In DNA form, the CDR3 reads TGCGCCAGCAGTCTCCCATCCGGGACAGGGTCCCCTAGGACTGAAGCTTTCTTT.

CDR3 in amino acids: CASSLSGGPNTEAFF. As DNA, the CDR3 is TGTGCCAGCAGCTTATCAGGGGGCCCGAACACTGAAGCTTTCTTT. The rearrangement uses TRBV7-2 and TRBJ1-1; 8 nucleotides line up with TRBD1. V dropped 2 bases and J dropped 1; count of bases not matched to a gene: 3. The CDR3 spans 15 residues. Germline V gene sequence: CDR1 SGHTA, CDR2 FQGNSA.

A single count supports this clone. V and J are TRBV6-5 and TRBJ1-3; D uncertain. The CDR3 covers 14 residues. The V and J ends lost 7 bases and 1 base respectively, with 11 bases between them. Germline lookup yields CDR1 MNHEY and CDR2 SVGAGI. CDR3 DNA: TGTGCCAGCACCCCTGGAGGTTCTGGAAACACCATATATTTT. Residues: CASTPGGSGNTIYF.

The gene calls are TRBV19 and TRBJ2-1, with TRBD2 identical over 9 bases. The CDR3 has 14 residues. CDR1 and CDR2 (germline): LNHDA, SQIVND (reference sequence). The V and J ends lost 4 bases and 7 bases, in that order; junction bases with no gene match: 5. The CDR3 here is CASSSPTSGNEQFF. In nucleotides, the CDR3 is TGTGCCAGTAGTAGCCCGACTAGCGGAAATGAGCAGTTCTTC.

This chain joins TRBV2 and TRBJ2-3; a possible D gene is TRBD2 (6 bases). CDR3 length equals 13 residues. Germline loops: CDR1 SNHLY, CDR2 FYNNEI. The V end was cut by 4 bases, the J end by 6 bases, with 11 bases between. CDR3 amino acids: CASSVRDFDTQYF. The CDR3 region has the DNA TGTGCCAGCAGTGTCCGGGACTTCGATACGCAGTATTTT.

The chain employs TRBV29-1 and TRBJ2-3; possibly TRBD2 for D (6 bases). The germline gives CDR1 SQVTM, CDR2 ANQGSEA. The V gene lost 7 bases and the J gene lost 4 bases, with 24 bases spanning the gap. The CDR3 runs to 16 residues. As DNA, the CDR3 is TGCAGCGCGGGAGCAGGTGGAGGCCCTAGCGCAGATACGCAGTATTTT. Its protein is CSAGAGGGPSADTQYF.

The chain recombines TRBV28 with TRBJ1-5, with 7 bases aligning to TRBD1. V dropped 10 bases and J dropped 3; count of bases not matched to a gene: 6. The CDR3 loop spans 13 amino acids. Germline assignment: CDR1 MDHEN and CDR2 SYDVKM. CDR3: CATTGTDNQPQHF. The DNA of the CDR3 is TGTGCCACCACCGGGACAGACAATCAGCCCCAGCATTTT.

The table lists this clone with a few counts. The chain carries TRBV7-6 and TRBJ1-5; 8 bases fit TRBD1. The junction had 14 bases not matched to a gene; V was cut back by 2 bases and J by 2 bases. Germline CDR1 and CDR2: SGHVS and FNYEAQ. The CDR3 sequence is 19 residues long. This chain's CDR3 is CASSLFGRGPEEGNQPQHF. CDR3 DNA sequence: TGTGCCAGCAGCTTATTCGGCAGGGGGCCCGAGGAAGGCAATCAGCCCCAGCATTTT.